The present T cell receptor beta chain was sequenced within a study of T-cell memory formation after mild COVID-19. Study overall: The two donors had largely donor-specific TCR clusters. Findings and limits, study-wide: Whereas later expanders leaned CD4+, clones contracting day 15 to 85 showed a balanced CD4/CD8 makeup.

The CDR3 extends over 14 amino acids. Trimming shortened V by 0 bases and J by 3 bases, and 12 bases separated the two germline ends. Germline V gives CDR1 GTSNPN, CDR2 SVGIG (reference sequence). As concerns this clonotype: Its antigen remains unknown.

In TCRdb, the 5' RACE reads were re-called with MiXCR into one record per CDR3 protein. The table lists around 390,000 distinct CDR3 sequences, 16% of them singletons, with 20% to 25% in the top ten. This chain links TRBV30 with TRBJ2-7; weak D call: TRBD2 (5 bases). The sequencing sample was made of PBMCs or a T cell subset sorted from them (not recorded which). This clonotype originated in a young man who had mild COVID-19 (a few samples of this study predate the infection). Cell type and time point are not known. The CDR3 protein is CAWSVGGVGYEQYF. Here the CDR3 DNA reads TGTGCCTGGAGTGTAGGAGGTGTTGGCTACGAGCAGTACTTC.